This entry describes one T cell receptor (beta chain). The sample comes from a study of blood T cell repertoires in COVID-19. Some clones are missing from TCRdb's copy, which holds only in-frame ones; the method was immunoSEQ multiplex PCR. The sample records 300,000 or so clones, approximately 89% being singletons. The length of the CDR3 is 14 residues. The germline V gene encodes CDR1 MGHRA and CDR2 YSYEKL. V was cut by 0 bases and J by 5 bases, with 11 bases left in between. Cohort assignment relied on participant-reported clinical history. Exposed participants encountered a COVID-19 case during the 2 weeks preceding study entry.

The sequence was collected from a woman aged 50 to 60 who had been exposed to COVID-19. The J gene is TRBJ2-7, the V gene TRBV4-1, with D perhaps TRBD1 (5 bases). The sequenced sample was PBMCs or T cells enriched from blood (not recorded which). The CDR3 DNA sequence: TGCGCCAGCAGCCAAGATTGGGGCTTGGACGAGCAGTACTTC. Translating gives CASSQDWGLDEQYF.